The table lists the clone carrying this T cell receptor (beta chain) with a few counts. Its matching antigen is unknown. These data belong to a study of T cell repertoires in cytomegalovirus infection. Study-wide points: HLA-C-restricted CMV-specific TCR beta clonotypes were dominant in the ex vivo response.

TCRdb redid the calling of the reads with MiXCR, one entry per CDR3 protein. Of hundreds of thousands of distinct CDR3 sequences listed, 30% to 35% are singletons. This CDR3 comprises 16 residues. The germline CDR1 and CDR2 sequences are SEHNR and FQNEAQ (reference sequence). V dropped 7 bases and J dropped 0; count of bases not matched to a gene: 8. This receptor was taken from a human donor in good health (CMV status not recorded). Some clones in this sample may be carry-over from other donors' samples. The chain couples TRBV7-9 to TRBJ2-1, with 8 bases aligning to TRBD1. The sample in question was cultured CD8+ T cells from PBMCs, obtained from culture after CMV antigen stimulation. Here the CDR3 reads CASTELRGPSYNEQFF. CDR3 DNA sequence: TGTGCCAGCACCGAACTCAGGGGGCCCTCCTACAATGAGCAGTTCTTC. The whole variable domain, filled in from reference TRBV7-9 and TRBJ2-1, reads DTGVSQNPRHKITKRGQNVTFRCDPISEHNRLYWYRQTLGQGPEFLTYFQNEAQLEKSRLLSDRFSAERPKGSFSTLEIQRTEQGDSAMYLCASTELRGPSYNEQFFGPGTRLTVL.